Listed below are T cell receptor beta chains from one sample, sequenced in a study of CD8 T cells in Susac syndrome. TCRdb re-derived calls from the immunoSEQ multiplex PCR reads in MiXCR, one entry per CDR3 protein. The sample comprises some 120,000 distinct CDR3 sequences, over 85% of which are singletons, and over 0.2% rests with the top ten. The sample taken for sequencing was CD8+ T cells from PBMCs. These receptors all come from a human donor with Susac syndrome. Both conserved end residues are trimmed from each CDR3. The D gene is left open where the match is weak.

TRBV28	TRBJ1-1	TRBD1	ASSSSGGETEAF
TRBV7-3	TRBJ2-1	-	ASSLELARANEQF
TRBV27	TRBJ1-2	-	ASSFGVEDYGYT
TRBV12-3/TRBV12-4	TRBJ1-4	-	ASSRTGASEKLF
TRBV30	TRBJ1-1	-	AWSTIWNTEAF
TRBV24-1	TRBJ2-1	TRBD1	ATSDGTGYNEQF
TRBV20-1	TRBJ2-1	-	SAARADLSYNEQF
TRBV6-6	TRBJ2-1	-	ASSHRDTNEQF
TRBV15	TRBJ1-1	-	ATGTMNTEAF
TRBV29-1	TRBJ2-5	TRBD2	SVAGGPVAETQY
TRBV11-1	TRBJ1-2	-	ASSLLTGTSYGYT
TRBV9	TRBJ2-5	-	ASSVPWGGETQY
TRBV10-3	TRBJ2-2	TRBD1	AISDDRDSEPNTGELF
TRBV2	TRBJ2-4	-	AAGDARKIAKNIQY
TRBV4-2	TRBJ1-1	TRBD1	ASSQASTGMNTEAF
TRBV6-4	TRBJ2-1	-	ASSVTQGVDEQF
TRBV6-4	TRBJ2-1	TRBD2	ASSDEAGASNEQF
TRBV12-3/TRBV12-4	TRBJ2-3	-	ASSPAWADTQY
TRBV4-2	TRBJ1-1	-	ATRVFGLENTEAF
TRBV5-6	TRBJ1-4	-	ASSGSGEPGEKLF
TRBV30	TRBJ1-4	-	AWSVNQWGALF
TRBV15	TRBJ2-1	TRBD2	ATSRDRGGSHNEQF
TRBV9	TRBJ2-4	-	ASSPESSSAKNIQY
TRBV12-3/TRBV12-4	TRBJ2-7	TRBD1	ASTSGGSYEQY
TRBV3-1	TRBJ2-3	-	ASSQGAGADPRTQY
TRBV30	TRBJ1-2	-	AWSPLPGGYT
TRBV28	TRBJ2-2	-	ASSFQGTGELF
TRBV7-9	TRBJ2-1	TRBD1	ASTGDREGNEQF
TRBV20-1	TRBJ2-7	-	SANPSGDYEQY
TRBV7-9	TRBJ2-7	TRBD2	ASSLVLAGAEQY
TRBV5-4	TRBJ2-1	-	ASSPGPNEQF
TRBV2	TRBJ1-1	-	ATWDPQENTEAF
TRBV20-1	TRBJ2-5	-	SASLVEETQY
TRBV6-4	TRBJ1-1	TRBD1	ASSGDAGGSTEAF
TRBV9	TRBJ1-4	TRBD1	ASSARDRATHGEKLF
TRBV5-1	TRBJ1-5	-	ASSPDSHSNQPQH
TRBV6-1	TRBJ2-3	-	ASSADEGSTDTQY
TRBV25-1	TRBJ2-5	-	ASSVTGGGEETQY
TRBV20-1	TRBJ2-1	TRBD1	SAPTDRGGQF
TRBV6-5	TRBJ2-2	TRBD1	ASSPPGQDTGELF
TRBV6-1	TRBJ1-5	TRBD1	ASSLTGENQPQH
TRBV7-9	TRBJ2-7	-	ASSGVRSYEQY
TRBV5-6	TRBJ2-7	TRBD1	ASSFQGVYEQY
TRBV6-2/TRBV6-3	TRBJ2-7	TRBD2	ASSFSGGDSYEQY
TRBV7-9	TRBJ2-7	-	ASTGSTNYEQY
TRBV4-1	TRBJ2-5	TRBD1	ASSHRQGDVETQY
TRBV9	TRBJ2-7	-	ASSVGLGVGDEQY
TRBV6-5	TRBJ2-2	TRBD2	ASSYGLAGGDTGELF
TRBV3-1	TRBJ1-1	-	ASSQEEVQGQNTEAF
TRBV30	TRBJ1-1	-	AWSGAENTEAF
TRBV30	TRBJ2-7	-	AWAGTKDEQY
TRBV20-1	TRBJ1-4	-	SATWDGEKLF
TRBV7-9	TRBJ2-1	TRBD2	ASSLAGGASGSYNEQF
TRBV30	TRBJ1-1	-	AWSVTGTEAF
TRBV5-6	TRBJ2-3	-	ASSFLLSDTQY